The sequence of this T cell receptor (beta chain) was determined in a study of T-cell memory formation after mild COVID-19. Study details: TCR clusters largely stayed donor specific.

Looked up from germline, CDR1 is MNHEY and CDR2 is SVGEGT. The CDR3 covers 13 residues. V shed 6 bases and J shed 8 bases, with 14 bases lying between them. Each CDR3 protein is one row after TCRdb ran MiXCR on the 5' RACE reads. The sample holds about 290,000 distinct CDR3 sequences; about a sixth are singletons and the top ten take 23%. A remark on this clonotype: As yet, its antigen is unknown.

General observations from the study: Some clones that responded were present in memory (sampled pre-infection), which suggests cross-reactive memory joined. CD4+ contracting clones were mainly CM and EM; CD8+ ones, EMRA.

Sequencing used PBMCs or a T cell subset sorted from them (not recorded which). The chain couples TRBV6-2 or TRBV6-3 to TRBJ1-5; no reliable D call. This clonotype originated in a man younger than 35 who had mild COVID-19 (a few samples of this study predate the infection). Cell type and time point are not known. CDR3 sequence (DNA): TGTGCCAGCAGCCCATTCAGGTCGGAGCCCCAGCATTTT. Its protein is CASSPFRSEPQHF.